The 18 T cell receptor beta chains reported below all come from one sample, sequenced in a study of cytomegalovirus exposure and HLA in healthy donors. PCR involved 60 Vbeta and 13 Jbeta primers. Repertoires were generated with immunoSEQ multiplex PCR, while TCRdb's copy carries only in-frame clones and drops some. This sample has some 140,000 clones, with roughly four fifths found just once. Material: PBMCs. The receptors shown here come from a woman in her fifties or sixties in good health and CMV-seropositive.

The V call is TRBV19, the J call TRBJ2-1; 8 nucleotides agree with TRBD2. This CDR3 region has 16 residues. J was trimmed by 2 bases and V by 1 base; bases with no gene match: 4. Per the germline V gene, CDR1 is LNHDA and CDR2 is SQIVND (reference sequence). For the CDR3, the DNA is TGTGCCAGTAGTATAGGCGGTAGCGGGGCCTACAATGAGCAGTTCTTC. Amino acids: CASSIGGSGAYNEQFF. Together with reference TRBV19 and TRBJ2-1, the CDR3 gives the full variable domain: DGGITQSPKYLFRKEGQNVTLSCEQNLNHDAMYWYRQDPGQGLRLIYYSQIVNDFQKGDIAEGYSVSREKKESFPLTVTSAQKNPTAFYLCASSIGGSGAYNEQFFGPGTRLTVL.

This clone turned up a few times. J is TRBJ1-5 and V is TRBV1. TRBV1 has pseudogene status. The CDR3 contains 16 residues. The DNA for the CDR3 is TGCACCAGCAGCCAAGATCGCGCGGATAGCAATCAGCCCCAGCATTTT. Protein: CTSSQDRADSNQPQHF.

This clone was detected once. The gene calls are TRBV2 and TRBJ2-1; 9 bases align to TRBD2. CDR3 length: 15 residues. The germline V gene encodes CDR1 SNHLY and CDR2 FYNNEI. V dropped 0 bases and J dropped 8; count of bases not matched to a gene: 5. CDR3 DNA: TGTGCCAGCAGTGAAGCGCTTAGCGGGGGCCATGAGCAGTTCTTC. Amino acids: CASSEALSGGHEQFF.

J is TRBJ2-1 and V is TRBV6-6, with 9 bases matching TRBD1. The V and J ends lost 0 bases and 7 bases, in that order; junction bases with no gene match: 4. This CDR3 is built from 15 residues. Germline V CDR1 and CDR2: MNHNY, SVGAGI (reference sequence). This chain's CDR3 is CASSYSPGQGNEQFF. The DNA for the CDR3 is TGTGCCAGCAGTTACTCCCCGGGACAGGGTAATGAGCAGTTCTTC.

The chain recombines TRBV18 with TRBJ1-5, with TRBD1 matching over 7 bases. CDR1 and CDR2 (germline): KGHSH, LQKENI. The CDR3 is 16 residues long. Losses at the gene ends were 2 bases for V and 3 bases for J; bases not matched to a gene: 7. The CDR3 loop is CASSPGKGAFNQPQHF. The CDR3 region has the DNA TGTGCCAGCTCACCAGGGAAGGGGGCTTTCAATCAGCCCCAGCATTTT.

The table lists this clone with a few counts. The V gene is TRBV7-8, the J gene TRBJ2-7, with TRBD1 matching 9 bases. Losses at the gene ends were 4 bases for V and 3 bases for J; bases not matched to a gene: 13. This CDR3 region has 17 residues. Germline CDR1 is SGHVS and CDR2 is FQNEAQ. The CDR3 bases are TGTGCCAGCAGCTCTGGGGGATACCGGGACAGGGACTACGAGCAGTACTTC. Translation: CASSSGGYRDRDYEQYF.

The table lists this clone with a few counts. The genes are TRBV7-3 and TRBJ1-1, with 7 bases fitting TRBD1. The trim removed 4 bases at V and 5 bases at J, leaving 16 bases unmatched. Germline V gene sequence: CDR1 SGHTA, CDR2 FQGTGA. CDR3 length: 17 residues. This CDR3 reads CASSSSRRRQGRTEAFF. The CDR3, as DNA: TGTGCCAGCAGCTCCTCCCGCCGTAGACAGGGTAGGACTGAAGCTTTCTTT.

This chain connects TRBV2 to TRBJ1-5; TRBD1 is a possible D gene (5 bases). The V gene's germline CDR1 is SNHLY and CDR2 FYNNEI. CDR3 size: 15 residues. Deletions cut 8 bases from V and 3 bases from J, with 17 bases between. CDR3 residues: CASCGMGQPNQPQHF. The CDR3 region has the DNA TGTGCCAGCTGCGGTATGGGGCAGCCCAATCAGCCCCAGCATTTT.

The genes are TRBV5-4 and TRBJ1-2; a possible D gene is TRBD1 (5 bases). V lost 3 bases to trimming and J lost 9 bases, with 12 bases between them. Germline V gene sequence: CDR1 SGHNT, CDR2 YYREEE (reference sequence). The CDR3 spans 12 residues. In nucleotides, the CDR3 is TGTGCCAGCAGCTGGGGGGGGAAGAGCTACACCTTC. Its translation is CASSWGGKSYTF.

This clone has a handful of counts. The chain combines TRBV11-2 with TRBJ2-7; 7 bases align to TRBD1. Germline CDR1 and CDR2: SGHAT and FQNNGV. The trim removed 4 bases at V and 7 bases at J, leaving 13 bases unmatched. The CDR3 extends over 15 amino acids. The DNA for the CDR3 is TGTGCCAGCAGCTCAATACAACAGGGGATGGGGGAGCAGTACTTC. Translating it yields CASSSIQQGMGEQYF. Based on the CDR3 plus reference TRBV11-2 and TRBJ2-7, the full variable domain is EAGVAQSPRYKIIEKRQSVAFWCNPISGHATLYWYQQILGQGPKLLIQFQNNGVVDDSQLPKDRFSAERLKGVDSTLKIQPAKLEDSAVYLCASSSIQQGMGEQYFGPGTRLTVT.

This chain links TRBV6-5 with TRBJ1-1, with TRBD1 matching over 9 bases. V shed 6 bases, J shed 1 base, and the junction held 6 bases outside the gene matches. Per germline, CDR1 MNHEY and CDR2 SVGAGI. This CDR3 is built from 15 residues. The CDR3 bases are TGTGCCAGCAGCCCCGGACAGGGGACGAACACTGAAGCTTTCTTT. Translating gives CASSPGQGTNTEAFF.

To note about this clone: The conserved phenylalanine or tryptophan normally closing the CDR3 is absent here, so this likely arose from a read error. The genes are TRBV4-3 and TRBJ2-2; TRBD2 might be the D (7 bases). The CDR3 consists of 17 residues. Germline loops: CDR1 LGHNA, CDR2 YSLEER. Trimming pared 0 bases from V and 5 bases from J, leaving 16 bases between. The CDR3 region has the DNA TGCGCCAGCAGCCAAGATCCACCCGGGGGGCTTACCGGGGAGCTGTTTTCT. Its protein product is CASSQDPPGGLTGELFS.

V is TRBV6-6 and J is TRBJ2-1; 7 bases match TRBD2. Germline V CDR1 and CDR2: MNHNY, SVGAGI (reference sequence). Trimming at V came to 2 bases and at J to 4 bases, leaving 2 bases not matched to a gene. The CDR3 loop spans 14 amino acids. In nucleotides, the CDR3 is TGTGCCAGCAGTTACGGGGGGGATTACAATGAGCAGTTCTTC. Translated, it gives CASSYGGDYNEQFF.

V gene TRBV5-4 combines with J gene TRBJ2-1, with 15 bases identical to TRBD2. CDR3 length equals 17 residues. J was trimmed by 9 bases and V by 6 bases; bases with no gene match: 13. The germline V gene encodes CDR1 SGHNT and CDR2 YYREEE (reference sequence). CDR3 nucleotides: TGTGCCAGCACCACGGGGGGACTAGCGGGGGGACGGAGTGAGCAGTTCTTC. Translated, it gives CASTTGGLAGGRSEQFF.

The genes are TRBV2 and TRBJ2-3, with D maybe TRBD2 (7 bases). CDR3 length: 16 residues. Germline V gene sequence: CDR1 SNHLY, CDR2 FYNNEI. V was trimmed by 4 bases and J by 3 bases, leaving 17 bases between them. Here the CDR3 reads CASSVRGAHGTDTQYF. Written as DNA, the CDR3 is TGTGCCAGCAGTGTCCGGGGGGCGCATGGGACAGATACGCAGTATTTT.

The chain uses TRBV28 and TRBJ1-1; D call uncertain. This CDR3 spans 14 amino acids. Germline CDR1 MDHEN, CDR2 SYDVKM. CDR3: CATHREHMNTEAFF. In DNA, the CDR3 is TGTGCAACGCACCGGGAACACATGAACACTGAAGCTTTCTTT. The full variable domain, in which reference TRBV28 and TRBJ1-1 provide the parts outside the CDR3, is DVKVTQSSRYLVKRTGEKVFLECVQDMDHENMFWYRQDPGLGLRLIYFSYDVKMKEKGDIPEGYSVSREKKERFSLILESASTNQTSMYLCATHREHMNTEAFFGQGTRLTVV.

This clone was observed a few times. The rearrangement uses TRBV6-1 and TRBJ1-1; no clear D. The CDR3 sequence is 13 residues long. Germline loops: CDR1 MNHNS, CDR2 SASEGT. Trimming pared 1 base from V and 10 bases from J, leaving 13 bases between. The CDR3 region has the DNA TGTGCCAGCAGTGAAGAAGAGTTCCCGTTAGCTTTCTTT. It encodes CASSEEEFPLAFF.

In the case of this clone: Other nucleotide sequences in the sample specify the same CDR3. The rearrangement joins TRBV20-1 to TRBJ1-2; 8 nucleotides align to TRBD1. This CDR3 has 11 amino acids. Trimming took 6 bases from V and 8 from J; bases not matched to a gene: 5. From germline, CDR1 is DFQATT and CDR2 SNEGSKA (reference sequence). The CDR3 protein is CSADRGWGYTF. The CDR3 DNA follows: TGCAGTGCAGACAGGGGATGGGGCTACACCTTC.